This is a list of T cell receptor beta chains from one sample in a study of control samples from healthy donors and cancer patients. Libraries were prepared by immunoSEQ multiplex PCR; TCRdb keeps only in-frame clonotypes and omits some of them. The data contain approximately 100,000 clones, around 88% of them singletons. The sample consisted of blood. The origin of the receptors is a man aged 25-45 years in good health. Both conserved end residues are part of each CDR3. A D gene is named only where the DNA matches it firmly. The size field is filled for only some rows; it gives once, few, many or a size class.

v_call: TRBV2; j_call: TRBJ1-2; clone_size: .; d_call: .; cdr3_nt: TGTGCCAGCAGTGAAAGACATCTAGCTAACTATGGCTACACCTTC; cdr3_aa: CASSERHLANYGYTF
v_call: TRBV3-1/TRBV3-2; j_call: TRBJ1-1; clone_size: .; d_call: TRBD1; cdr3_nt: TGTGCCAGCAGCCAACGCGACAGGGGTATGAACACTGAAGCTTTCTTT; cdr3_aa: CASSQRDRGMNTEAFF
v_call: TRBV27; j_call: TRBJ1-5; clone_size: .; d_call: TRBD1; cdr3_nt: TGTGCCAGCAGGGCGGGACAGTATAGCAATCAGCCCCAGCATTTT; cdr3_aa: CASRAGQYSNQPQHF
v_call: TRBV27; j_call: TRBJ2-1; clone_size: .; d_call: TRBD2; cdr3_nt: TGTGCCAGCAGGTCGGGGGGTCCAGTCTATGAGCAGTTCTTC; cdr3_aa: CASRSGGPVYEQFF
v_call: TRBV7-2; j_call: TRBJ1-1; clone_size: .; d_call: .; cdr3_nt: TGTGCCAGCAGCCCTACAGGTCGATCAGCTTTCTTT; cdr3_aa: CASSPTGRSAFF
v_call: TRBV19; j_call: TRBJ1-1; clone_size: .; d_call: TRBD1; cdr3_nt: TGTGCGCCCGGGAACAGGGGGGTTGAGAGCACTGAAGCTTTCTTT; cdr3_aa: CAPGNRGVESTEAFF
v_call: TRBV28; j_call: TRBJ2-7; clone_size: .; d_call: TRBD1; cdr3_nt: TGTGCCAGCAGCTCCGGGACAGCGTTATCCTACGAGCAGTACTTC; cdr3_aa: CASSSGTALSYEQYF
v_call: TRBV11-3; j_call: TRBJ2-5; clone_size: .; d_call: TRBD1; cdr3_nt: TGTGCCAGCAGCTACGGAAGAGGACAGGCCCCTCAGGAGACCCAGTACTTC; cdr3_aa: CASSYGRGQAPQETQYF
v_call: TRBV28; j_call: TRBJ1-2; clone_size: .; d_call: .; cdr3_nt: TGTGCCAGCAGTTTAACAGGGTACGGCTACACCTTC; cdr3_aa: CASSLTGYGYTF
v_call: TRBV30; j_call: TRBJ2-1; clone_size: .; d_call: .; cdr3_nt: TGTGCCTGGAGTTTACCCACCAATGAGCAGTTCTTC; cdr3_aa: CAWSLPTNEQFF
v_call: TRBV6-2/TRBV6-3; j_call: TRBJ1-2; clone_size: .; d_call: .; cdr3_nt: TGTGCCAGCAGTCGACAGAACTATGGCTACACCTTC; cdr3_aa: CASSRQNYGYTF
v_call: TRBV25-1; j_call: TRBJ1-4; clone_size: once; d_call: .; cdr3_nt: TGTGCCAGCACACCTCCGGGACAACCCAGGGGAAAACTGTTTTTT; cdr3_aa: CASTPPGQPRGKLFF
v_call: TRBV24-1; j_call: TRBJ2-4; clone_size: .; d_call: TRBD2; cdr3_nt: TGTGCCACCAGTGATTCGGGGGGGAAGGGGGTGGCCAAAAACATTCAGTACTTC; cdr3_aa: CATSDSGGKGVAKNIQYF
v_call: TRBV18; j_call: TRBJ2-3; clone_size: .; d_call: .; cdr3_nt: TGTGCCAGCTCACCACAGGGGGACGGTACAGATACGCAGTATTTT; cdr3_aa: CASSPQGDGTDTQYF
v_call: TRBV9; j_call: TRBJ1-2; clone_size: .; d_call: .; cdr3_nt: TGTGCCAGCAGCGAGATCAGGGATGGCTACACCTTC; cdr3_aa: CASSEIRDGYTF
v_call: TRBV28; j_call: TRBJ2-1; clone_size: once; d_call: TRBD1; cdr3_nt: TGTGCCAGCAGCTCCATTAGCGGGACAGGGGGCTACAATGAGCAGTTCTTC; cdr3_aa: CASSSISGTGGYNEQFF
v_call: TRBV28; j_call: TRBJ2-7; clone_size: once; d_call: .; cdr3_nt: TGTGCCAGCACCGATTATCCACAGGGACATTCCTACGAGCAGTACTTC; cdr3_aa: CASTDYPQGHSYEQYF
v_call: TRBV6-4; j_call: TRBJ1-2; clone_size: .; d_call: .; cdr3_nt: TGTGCCAGCAGTGACTCAACGGTGGGGGAATATGGCTACACCTTC; cdr3_aa: CASSDSTVGEYGYTF
v_call: TRBV11-2; j_call: TRBJ2-7; clone_size: .; d_call: TRBD2; cdr3_nt: TGTGCCAGCAGCTTAAGGCTAGCGGGGAGCCTTAACGAGCAGTACTTC; cdr3_aa: CASSLRLAGSLNEQYF
v_call: TRBV19; j_call: TRBJ2-3; clone_size: .; d_call: TRBD2; cdr3_nt: TGTGCCAGTAGTATCCTCCGGACTAGCGGGAGGAGCACAGATACGCAGTATTTT; cdr3_aa: CASSILRTSGRSTDTQYF
v_call: TRBV19; j_call: TRBJ1-2; clone_size: .; d_call: .; cdr3_nt: TGTGCCAGTAGTAAGGGAGGGCGCGACTATGGCTACACCTTC; cdr3_aa: CASSKGGRDYGYTF
v_call: TRBV3-1/TRBV3-2; j_call: TRBJ1-5; clone_size: .; d_call: .; cdr3_nt: TGTGCCAGCAGCCGGACGTTAAGGAGCAATCAGCCCCAGCATTTT; cdr3_aa: CASSRTLRSNQPQHF
v_call: TRBV2; j_call: TRBJ1-1; clone_size: .; d_call: .; cdr3_nt: TGTGCCAGCAGTGATCAGGGGACAACTGAAGCTTTCTTT; cdr3_aa: CASSDQGTTEAFF
v_call: TRBV28; j_call: TRBJ1-1; clone_size: .; d_call: .; cdr3_nt: TGTGCCAGCAGTTTATCCCCTCCTCAGGAGGAAGCTTTCTTT; cdr3_aa: CASSLSPPQEEAFF
v_call: TRBV6-6; j_call: TRBJ1-5; clone_size: once; d_call: .; cdr3_nt: TGTGCCAGCAGTTACTCGGGACAACTCGGTCAGCCCCAGCATTTT; cdr3_aa: CASSYSGQLGQPQHF
v_call: TRBV5-1; j_call: TRBJ2-5; clone_size: few; d_call: .; cdr3_nt: TGCGCCAGCAGCTTGGGCAGGAAGGAGACCCAGTACTTC; cdr3_aa: CASSLGRKETQYF
v_call: TRBV5-4; j_call: TRBJ2-7; clone_size: .; d_call: .; cdr3_nt: TGTGCCAGCAGGAGGACAGCCAGCTACGAGCAGTACTTC; cdr3_aa: CASRRTASYEQYF
v_call: TRBV9; j_call: TRBJ2-7; clone_size: .; d_call: TRBD2; cdr3_nt: TGTGCCAGCAGCCCTCGGGGACTAGCGGGAGGCGACGAGCAGTACTTC; cdr3_aa: CASSPRGLAGGDEQYF
v_call: TRBV7-2; j_call: TRBJ1-1; clone_size: .; d_call: TRBD1; cdr3_nt: TGTGCCAGCAAGAAGGGAGACAGGGGTGGGAACACTGAAGCTTTCTTT; cdr3_aa: CASKKGDRGGNTEAFF
v_call: TRBV7-8; j_call: TRBJ1-2; clone_size: .; d_call: .; cdr3_nt: TGTGCCAGCAGCCGGGGAAGGCGTAACTATGGCTACACCTTC; cdr3_aa: CASSRGRRNYGYTF
v_call: TRBV11-2; j_call: TRBJ1-5; clone_size: few; d_call: .; cdr3_nt: TGTGCCAGCAGCTTAACCCGGGGAAGTAATCAGCCCCAGCATTTT; cdr3_aa: CASSLTRGSNQPQHF
v_call: TRBV14; j_call: TRBJ2-5; clone_size: .; d_call: .; cdr3_nt: TGTGCCAGCAGCCAACTCGCGGGTGGCAGCCTCCGGGAGACCCAGTACTTC; cdr3_aa: CASSQLAGGSLRETQYF
v_call: TRBV28; j_call: TRBJ1-4; clone_size: .; d_call: .; cdr3_nt: TGTGCCAGCAGTTTTAGTGCAACTAATGAAAAACTGTTTTTT; cdr3_aa: CASSFSATNEKLFF
v_call: TRBV18; j_call: TRBJ1-1; clone_size: once; d_call: .; cdr3_nt: TGTGCCAGCTCACCACGGGGTGACATCAACACTGAAGCTTTCTTT; cdr3_aa: CASSPRGDINTEAFF
v_call: TRBV11-3; j_call: TRBJ2-2; clone_size: few; d_call: TRBD2; cdr3_nt: TGTGCCAGCAGCCGTAGCGGGGGCGTCGGGGAGCTGTTTTTT; cdr3_aa: CASSRSGGVGELFF
v_call: TRBV6-5; j_call: TRBJ1-1; clone_size: few; d_call: .; cdr3_nt: TGTGCCAGCAGTCTAGTGGGGGATGAAGCTTTCTTT; cdr3_aa: CASSLVGDEAFF
v_call: TRBV7-3; j_call: TRBJ2-2; clone_size: .; d_call: TRBD2; cdr3_nt: TGTGCCAGCAGCCAAAGCGGGGCCCTGACCGGGGAGCTGTTTTTT; cdr3_aa: CASSQSGALTGELFF
v_call: TRBV3-1/TRBV3-2; j_call: TRBJ1-1; clone_size: .; d_call: .; cdr3_nt: TGTGCCAGCAGCCAAGGCGTTCTTGGGACTGAAGCTTTCTTT; cdr3_aa: CASSQGVLGTEAFF
v_call: TRBV4-1; j_call: TRBJ1-2; clone_size: .; d_call: .; cdr3_nt: TGCGCCAGCAGCCAAGATGGAGGCTACACCTTC; cdr3_aa: CASSQDGGYTF
v_call: TRBV24-1; j_call: TRBJ2-1; clone_size: .; d_call: TRBD2; cdr3_nt: TGTGCCATGACTAGCGGGAAGCACAATGAGCAGTTCTTC; cdr3_aa: CAMTSGKHNEQFF